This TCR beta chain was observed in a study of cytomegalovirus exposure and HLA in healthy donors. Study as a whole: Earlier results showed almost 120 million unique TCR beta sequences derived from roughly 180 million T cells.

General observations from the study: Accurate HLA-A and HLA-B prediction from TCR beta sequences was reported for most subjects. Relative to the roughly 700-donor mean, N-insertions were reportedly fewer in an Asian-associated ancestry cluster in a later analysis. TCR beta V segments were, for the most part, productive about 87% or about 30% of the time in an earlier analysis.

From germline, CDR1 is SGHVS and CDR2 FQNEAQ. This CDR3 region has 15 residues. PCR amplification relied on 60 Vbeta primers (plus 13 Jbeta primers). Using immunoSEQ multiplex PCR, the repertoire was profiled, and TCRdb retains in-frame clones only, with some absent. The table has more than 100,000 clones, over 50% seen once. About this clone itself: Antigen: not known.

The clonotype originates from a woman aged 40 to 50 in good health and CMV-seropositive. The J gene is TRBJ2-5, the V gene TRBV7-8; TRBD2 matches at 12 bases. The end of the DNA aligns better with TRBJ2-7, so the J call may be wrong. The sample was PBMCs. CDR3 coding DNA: TGTGCCAGCAGCGACGGGACTAGCGGGTCCTACGAGCAGTACTTC. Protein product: CASSDGTSGSYEQYF.